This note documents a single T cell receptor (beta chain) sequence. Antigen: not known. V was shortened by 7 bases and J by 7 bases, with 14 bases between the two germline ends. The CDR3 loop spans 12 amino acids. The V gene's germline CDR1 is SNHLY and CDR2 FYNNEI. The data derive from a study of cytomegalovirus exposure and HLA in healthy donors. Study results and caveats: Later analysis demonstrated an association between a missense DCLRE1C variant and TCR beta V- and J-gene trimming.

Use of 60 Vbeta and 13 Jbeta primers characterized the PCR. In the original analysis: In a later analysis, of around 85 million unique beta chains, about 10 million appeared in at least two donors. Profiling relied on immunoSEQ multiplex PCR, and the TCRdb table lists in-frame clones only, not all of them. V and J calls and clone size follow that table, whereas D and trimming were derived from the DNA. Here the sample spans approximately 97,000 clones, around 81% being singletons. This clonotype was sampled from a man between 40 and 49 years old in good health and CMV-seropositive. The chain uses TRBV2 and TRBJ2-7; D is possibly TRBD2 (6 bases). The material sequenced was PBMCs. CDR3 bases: TGTGCCAGCAAGGAGGGGCCGGGGGAGCAGTACTTC. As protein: CASKEGPGEQYF.